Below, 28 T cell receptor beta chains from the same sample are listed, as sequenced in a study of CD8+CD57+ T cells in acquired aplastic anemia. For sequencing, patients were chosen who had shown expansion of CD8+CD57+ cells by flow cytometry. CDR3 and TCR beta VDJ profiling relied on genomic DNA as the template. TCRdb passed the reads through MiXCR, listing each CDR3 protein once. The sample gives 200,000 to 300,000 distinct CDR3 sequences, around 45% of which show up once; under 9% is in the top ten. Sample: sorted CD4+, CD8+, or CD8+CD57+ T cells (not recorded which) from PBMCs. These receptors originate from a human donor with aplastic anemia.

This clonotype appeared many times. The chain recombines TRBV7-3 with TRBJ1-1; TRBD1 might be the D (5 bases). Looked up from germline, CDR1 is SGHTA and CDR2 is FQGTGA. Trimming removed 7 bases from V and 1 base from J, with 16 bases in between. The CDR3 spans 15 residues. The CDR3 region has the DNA TGTGCCAGCAACCCAACAGGAACCTCGAACACTGAAGCTTTCTTT. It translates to CASNPTGTSNTEAFF.

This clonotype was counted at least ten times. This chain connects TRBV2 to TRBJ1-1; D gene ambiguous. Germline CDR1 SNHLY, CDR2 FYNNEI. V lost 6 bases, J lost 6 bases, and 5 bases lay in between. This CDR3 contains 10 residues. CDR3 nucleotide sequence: TGTGCCAGCAGAGGACCTGAAGCTTTCTTT. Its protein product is CASRGPEAFF.

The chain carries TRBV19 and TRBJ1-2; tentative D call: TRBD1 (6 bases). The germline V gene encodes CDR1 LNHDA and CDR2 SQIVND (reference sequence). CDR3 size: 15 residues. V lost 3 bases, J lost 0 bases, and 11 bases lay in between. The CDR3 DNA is TGTGCCAGTAGTATCCGGACAGAAACTAACTATGGCTACACCTTC. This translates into CASSIRTETNYGYTF.

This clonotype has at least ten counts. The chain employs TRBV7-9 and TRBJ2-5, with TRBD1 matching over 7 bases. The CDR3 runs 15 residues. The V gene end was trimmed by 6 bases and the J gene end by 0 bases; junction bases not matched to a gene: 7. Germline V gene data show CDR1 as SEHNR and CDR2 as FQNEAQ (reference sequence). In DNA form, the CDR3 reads TGTGCCAGCAGGTCAGAGACAGGGTACCAAGAGACCCAGTACTTC. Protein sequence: CASRSETGYQETQYF.

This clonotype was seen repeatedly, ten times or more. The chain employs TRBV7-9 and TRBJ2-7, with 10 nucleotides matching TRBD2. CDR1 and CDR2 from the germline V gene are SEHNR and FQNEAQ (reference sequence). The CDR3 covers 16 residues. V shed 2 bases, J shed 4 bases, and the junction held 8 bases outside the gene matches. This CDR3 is CASSLSKGTSAYEQYF. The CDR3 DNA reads TGTGCCAGCAGCTTATCAAAAGGGACTAGCGCGTACGAGCAGTACTTC. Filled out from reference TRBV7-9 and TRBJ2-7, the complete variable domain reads DTGVSQNPRHKITKRGQNVTFRCDPISEHNRLYWYRQTLGQGPEFLTYFQNEAQLEKSRLLSDRFSAERPKGSFSTLEIQRTEQGDSAMYLCASSLSKGTSAYEQYFGPGTRLTVT.

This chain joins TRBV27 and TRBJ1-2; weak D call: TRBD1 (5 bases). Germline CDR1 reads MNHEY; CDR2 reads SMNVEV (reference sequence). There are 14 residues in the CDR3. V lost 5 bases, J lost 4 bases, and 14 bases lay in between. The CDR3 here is CASSQTDLGYGYTF. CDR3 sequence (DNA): TGTGCCAGCAGTCAGACAGACCTGGGCTATGGCTACACCTTC.

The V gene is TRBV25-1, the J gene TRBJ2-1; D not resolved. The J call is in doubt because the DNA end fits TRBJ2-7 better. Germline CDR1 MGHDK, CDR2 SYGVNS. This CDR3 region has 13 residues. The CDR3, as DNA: TGTGCCAGCAGTGAAGTAGGGCGGACCGAGCAGTACTTC. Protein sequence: CASSEVGRTEQYF.

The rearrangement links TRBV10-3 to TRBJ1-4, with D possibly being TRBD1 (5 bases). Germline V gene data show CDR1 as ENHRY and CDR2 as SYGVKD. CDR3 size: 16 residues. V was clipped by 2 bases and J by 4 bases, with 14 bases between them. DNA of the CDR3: TGTGCCATCAGTGAGGGACCGGGACCGAATAATGAAAAACTGTTTTTT. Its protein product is CAISEGPGPNNEKLFF.

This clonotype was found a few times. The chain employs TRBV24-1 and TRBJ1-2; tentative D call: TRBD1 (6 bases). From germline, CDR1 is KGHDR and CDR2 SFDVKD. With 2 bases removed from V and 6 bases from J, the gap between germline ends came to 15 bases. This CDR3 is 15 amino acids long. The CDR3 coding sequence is TGTGCCACCAGTGATTCGCGACAGGCGGAGGATGGCTACACCTTC. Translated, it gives CATSDSRQAEDGYTF.

The chain's CDR3 is CASSFVGGSSYEQYF. The CDR3 DNA sequence: TGTGCCAGCAGCTTTGTTGGAGGGAGCTCCTACGAGCAGTACTTC. The V gene is TRBV7-2, the J gene TRBJ2-7; TRBD2 is a possible D gene (6 bases). The V gene lost 3 bases and the J gene lost 0 bases, with 12 bases spanning the gap. This CDR3 has 15 residues. CDR1 and CDR2 from the germline V gene are SGHTA and FQGNSA. The full variable domain, rest sourced from reference TRBV7-2 and TRBJ2-7, is GAGVSQSPSNKVTEKGKDVELRCDPISGHTALYWYRQSLGQGLEFLIYFQGNSAPDKSGLPSDRFSAERTGGSVSTLTIQRTQQEDSAVYLCASSFVGGSSYEQYFGPGTRLTVT.

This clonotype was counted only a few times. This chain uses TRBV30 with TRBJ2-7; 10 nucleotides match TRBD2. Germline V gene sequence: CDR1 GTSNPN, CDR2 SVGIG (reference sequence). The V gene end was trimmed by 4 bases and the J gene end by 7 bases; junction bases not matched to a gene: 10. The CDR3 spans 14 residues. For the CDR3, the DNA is TGTGCCTGGAATCTAGCGGGAGTTTCGGGTGAGCAGTACTTC. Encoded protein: CAWNLAGVSGEQYF.

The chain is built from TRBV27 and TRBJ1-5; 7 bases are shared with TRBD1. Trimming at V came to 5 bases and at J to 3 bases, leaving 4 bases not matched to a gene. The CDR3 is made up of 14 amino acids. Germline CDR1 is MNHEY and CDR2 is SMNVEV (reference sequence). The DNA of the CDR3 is TGTGCCAGCAGTCAACAGGGGATCAATCAGCCCCAGCATTTT. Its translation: CASSQQGINQPQHF.

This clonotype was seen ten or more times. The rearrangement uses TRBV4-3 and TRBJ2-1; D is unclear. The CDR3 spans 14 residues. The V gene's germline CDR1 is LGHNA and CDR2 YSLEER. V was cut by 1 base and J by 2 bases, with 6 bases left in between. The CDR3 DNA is TGCGCCAGCAGCCAAGTGGCCACCTACAATGAGCAGTTCTTC. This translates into CASSQVATYNEQFF.

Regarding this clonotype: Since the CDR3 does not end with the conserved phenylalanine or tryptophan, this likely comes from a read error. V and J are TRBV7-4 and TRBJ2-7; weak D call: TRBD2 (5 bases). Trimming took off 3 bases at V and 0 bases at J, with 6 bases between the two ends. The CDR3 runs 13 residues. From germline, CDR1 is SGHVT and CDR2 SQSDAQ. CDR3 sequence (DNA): TGTGCCAGCAGCTTTGGGAGCTCCTACGAGCAGTACCTC. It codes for CASSFGSSYEQYL.

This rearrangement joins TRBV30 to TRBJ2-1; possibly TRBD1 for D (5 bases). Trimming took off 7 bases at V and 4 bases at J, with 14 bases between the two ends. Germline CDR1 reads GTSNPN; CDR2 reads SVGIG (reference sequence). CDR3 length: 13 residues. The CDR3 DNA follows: TGTGCCTTAGCCTTCCGACAGTACAATGAGCAGTTCTTC. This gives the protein CALAFRQYNEQFF.

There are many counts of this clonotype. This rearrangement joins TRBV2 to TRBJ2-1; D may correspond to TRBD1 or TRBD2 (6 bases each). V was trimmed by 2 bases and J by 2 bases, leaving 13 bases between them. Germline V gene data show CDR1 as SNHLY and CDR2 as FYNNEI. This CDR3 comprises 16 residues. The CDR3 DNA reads TGTGCCAGCAGTGAAAGGGGGGCTGGACCCTACAATGAGCAGTTCTTC. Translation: CASSERGAGPYNEQFF.

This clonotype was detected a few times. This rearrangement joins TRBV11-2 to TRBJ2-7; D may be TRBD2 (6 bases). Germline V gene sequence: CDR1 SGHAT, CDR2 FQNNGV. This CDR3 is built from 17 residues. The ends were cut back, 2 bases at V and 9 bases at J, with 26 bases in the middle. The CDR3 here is CASSLIWGRTSSGVQYF. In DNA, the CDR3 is TGTGCCAGCAGCTTAATATGGGGTAGGACTTCCTCGGGGGTGCAGTACTTC.

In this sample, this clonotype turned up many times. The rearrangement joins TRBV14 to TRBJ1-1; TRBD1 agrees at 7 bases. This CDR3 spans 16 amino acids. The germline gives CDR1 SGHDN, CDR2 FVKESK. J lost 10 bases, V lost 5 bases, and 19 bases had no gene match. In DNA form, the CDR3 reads TGTGCCAGCAGCTCCGGGACAGAAGGCTCACGGAGGCTAGCTTTCTTT. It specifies CASSSGTEGSRRLAFF.

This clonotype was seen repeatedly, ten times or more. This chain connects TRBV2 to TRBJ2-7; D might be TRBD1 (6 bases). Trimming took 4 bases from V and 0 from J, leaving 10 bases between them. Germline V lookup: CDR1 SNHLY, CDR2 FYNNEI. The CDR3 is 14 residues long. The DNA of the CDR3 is TGTGCCAGCAGTGCAGGGGAAAGCTCCTACGAGCAGTACTTC. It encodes CASSAGESSYEQYF. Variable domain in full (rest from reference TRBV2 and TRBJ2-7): EPEVTQTPSHQVTQMGQEVILRCVPISNHLYFYWYRQILGQKVEFLVSFYNNEISEKSEIFDDQFSVERPDGSNFTLKIRSTKLEDSAMYFCASSAGESSYEQYFGPGTRLTVT.

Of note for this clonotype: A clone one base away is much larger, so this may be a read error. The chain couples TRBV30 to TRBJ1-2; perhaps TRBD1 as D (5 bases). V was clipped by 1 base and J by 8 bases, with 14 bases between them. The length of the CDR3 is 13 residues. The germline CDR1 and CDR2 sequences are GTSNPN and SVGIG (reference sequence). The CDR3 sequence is CAWSGDSGSGYTF. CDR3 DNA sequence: TGTGCCTGGAGTGGTGACAGTGGCAGCGGCTACACCTTC.

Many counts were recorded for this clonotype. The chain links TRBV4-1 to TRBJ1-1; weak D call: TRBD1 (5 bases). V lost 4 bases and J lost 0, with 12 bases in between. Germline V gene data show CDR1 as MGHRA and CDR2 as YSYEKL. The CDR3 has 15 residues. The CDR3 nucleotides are TGCGCCAGCAGCCTAGGGGACGTAGTGAACACTGAAGCTTTCTTT. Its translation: CASSLGDVVNTEAFF.

CDR3 in amino acids: CASSEAEGASYEHF. Here the CDR3 DNA reads TGTGCCAGCAGTGAAGCGGAGGGGGCATCGTACGAGCATTTT. This chain uses TRBV6-5 with TRBJ1-5; 7 bases fit TRBD1. J lost 14 bases, V lost 5 bases, and 15 bases had no gene match. The CDR3 is 14 residues long. Germline CDR1 is MNHEY and CDR2 is SVGAGI.

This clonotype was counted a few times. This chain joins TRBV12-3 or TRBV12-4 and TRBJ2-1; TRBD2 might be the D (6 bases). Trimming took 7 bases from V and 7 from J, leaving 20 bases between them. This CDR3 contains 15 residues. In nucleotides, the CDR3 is TGTGCCAGCATCGGAACCGGGGGAAACCGGAATGAGCAGTTCTTC. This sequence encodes CASIGTGGNRNEQFF.

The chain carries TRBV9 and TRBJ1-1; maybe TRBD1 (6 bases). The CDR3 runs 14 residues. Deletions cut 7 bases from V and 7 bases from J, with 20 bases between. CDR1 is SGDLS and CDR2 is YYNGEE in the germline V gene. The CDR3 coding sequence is TGTGCCAGCGGCGAGACAGGCCCAGAGGGTGAAGCTTTCTTT. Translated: CASGETGPEGEAFF.

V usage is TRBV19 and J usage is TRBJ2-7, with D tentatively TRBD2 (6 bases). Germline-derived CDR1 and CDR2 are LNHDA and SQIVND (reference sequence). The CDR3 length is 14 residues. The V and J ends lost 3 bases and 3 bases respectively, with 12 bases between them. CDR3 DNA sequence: TGTGCCAGTAGTATGCGGGCGGGGAACTACGAGCAGTACTTC. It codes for CASSMRAGNYEQYF. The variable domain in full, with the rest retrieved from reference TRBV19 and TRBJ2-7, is DGGITQSPKYLFRKEGQNVTLSCEQNLNHDAMYWYRQDPGQGLRLIYYSQIVNDFQKGDIAEGYSVSREKKESFPLTVTSAQKNPTAFYLCASSMRAGNYEQYFGPGTRLTVT.

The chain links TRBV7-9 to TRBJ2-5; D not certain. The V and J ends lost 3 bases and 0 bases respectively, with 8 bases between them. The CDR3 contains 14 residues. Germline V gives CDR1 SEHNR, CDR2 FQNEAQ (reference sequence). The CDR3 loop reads CASSFVRDQETQYF. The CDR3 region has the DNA TGTGCCAGCAGCTTCGTCCGGGACCAAGAGACCCAGTACTTC.

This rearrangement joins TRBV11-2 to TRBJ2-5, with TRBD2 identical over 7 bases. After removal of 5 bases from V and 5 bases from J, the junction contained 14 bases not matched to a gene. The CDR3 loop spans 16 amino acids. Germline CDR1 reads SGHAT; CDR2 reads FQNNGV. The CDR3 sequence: CASSILGTMPGETQYF. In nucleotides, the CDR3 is TGTGCCAGCAGCATCCTCGGGACTATGCCGGGTGAGACCCAGTACTTC.

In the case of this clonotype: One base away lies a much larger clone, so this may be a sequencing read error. The CDR3 DNA reads as TGTGCCAGCAGCTACGATACAGGCTACGAGCAGTACTTC. Its protein product is CASSYDTGYEQYF. This chain joins TRBV5-1 and TRBJ2-7; possibly TRBD1 for D (5 bases). CDR1 SGHRS and CDR2 YFSETQ come from the germline V gene. The CDR3 has 13 amino acids.